This T cell receptor beta chain was recorded in a study of blood T cell repertoires in COVID-19. This clone has only one observation. Sequenced by immunoSEQ multiplex PCR; TCRdb stores in-frame clones only, minus some. In the table there are 50,000 to 60,000 clones, 85% to 90% of which are singletons. The sample taken for sequencing was peripheral blood. This clonotype was sampled from a human donor in a cohort sampled during active COVID-19.

The CDR3 sequence: CASSGRQGLNTEAFF. CDR3 DNA sequence: TGCGCCAGCAGCGGGAGACAGGGCCTGAACACTGAAGCTTTCTTT. This sequence joins TRBV5-1 and TRBJ1-1, with TRBD1 matching over 7 bases. Germline V gene lookup returns CDR1 SGHRS and CDR2 YFSETQ. V lost 4 bases and J lost 0; bases outside the gene matches: 6. This CDR3 spans 15 amino acids. The variable domain in full, with the rest retrieved from reference TRBV5-1 and TRBJ1-1, is KAGVTQTPRYLIKTRGQQVTLSCSPISGHRSVSWYQQTPGQGLQFLFEYFSETQRNKGNFPGRFSGRQFSNSRSEMNVSTLELGDSALYLCASSGRQGLNTEAFFGQGTRLTVV.